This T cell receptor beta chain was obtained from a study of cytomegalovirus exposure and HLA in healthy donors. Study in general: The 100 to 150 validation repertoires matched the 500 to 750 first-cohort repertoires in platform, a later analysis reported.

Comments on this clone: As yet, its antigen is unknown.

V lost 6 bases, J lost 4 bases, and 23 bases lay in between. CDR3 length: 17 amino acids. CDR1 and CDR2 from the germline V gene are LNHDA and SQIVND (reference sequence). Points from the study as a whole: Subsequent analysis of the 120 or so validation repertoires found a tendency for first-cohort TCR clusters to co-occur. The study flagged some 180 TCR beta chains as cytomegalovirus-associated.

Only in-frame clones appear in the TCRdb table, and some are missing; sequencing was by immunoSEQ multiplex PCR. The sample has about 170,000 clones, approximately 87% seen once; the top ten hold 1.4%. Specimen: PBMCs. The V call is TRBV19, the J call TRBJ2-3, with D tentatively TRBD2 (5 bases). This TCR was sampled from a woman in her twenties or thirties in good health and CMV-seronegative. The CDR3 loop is CASRFKSTGSTADTQYF. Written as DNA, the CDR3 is TGTGCCAGTAGATTCAAGTCCACGGGATCCACGGCAGATACGCAGTATTTT.